This T cell receptor (beta chain) originates from a study of T cells in women clearing cervical HPV infection. Study summary: Case blood drawn at lesion detection; control blood after infection cleared.

V was clipped by 6 bases and J by 3 bases; unmatched bases: 5. The germline gives CDR1 MNHEY, CDR2 SVGEGT. The CDR3 has 15 amino acids. Details on this clone: The CDR3 is cut off 3 residues early in the read; its end comes from the germline J gene.

Generated by immunoSEQ multiplex PCR, the TCRdb table keeps only in-frame clones and is missing some. The listing records roughly 48,000 clones. Prevalent HPV16 infections were excluded; only incident single HPV16 infections included. The sequence derives from a woman between 18 and 70 years old with a cervical HPV16 infection that either progressed to CIN3+ or cleared (not recorded which). What was sequenced was blood buffy coat. V usage is TRBV6-2 or TRBV6-3 and J usage is TRBJ2-1; 10 bases align to TRBD1. CDR3 amino acids: CASSPGQGLYNEQFF. CDR3 bases read: TGTGCCAGCAGCCCGGGACAGGGGCTCTACAATGAG.